Each of the 25 T cell receptor beta chains below was sequenced from the same sample in a study of regulatory T cells in long-lasting Graves disease. With iRepertoire HTBI primers and Arm-PCR of CDR3 regions, TCR beta libraries were built. TCRdb re-called the multiplex PCR reads through MiXCR, storing one row per CDR3 protein. The sample shows about 460,000 distinct CDR3 sequences, approximately 23% of them seen only once. Stated time point: persistent/refractory GD, antithyroid drugs over 5 years with positive TRAb. From RNA extracted from PBMCs, the TCR library was made. This specimen consisted of peripheral blood mononuclear cells (PBMCs), obtained when the disease was refractory, from a patient treated with antithyroid drugs. Receptors originate from a female donor with Graves disease.

The chain joins TRBV19 to TRBJ1-2; a possible D gene is TRBD1 (6 bases). V shed 8 bases and J shed 3 bases, with 16 bases lying between them. CDR1 is LNHDA and CDR2 is SQIVND in the germline V gene (reference sequence). The CDR3 runs to 14 residues. The CDR3 region is CASSPQGRYYGYTF. DNA of the CDR3: TGTGCCAGTTCCCCGCAGGGGAGGTACTATGGCTACACCTTC.

V and J are TRBV20-1 and TRBJ1-5, with D perhaps matching TRBD1 (5 bases). V was shortened by 0 bases and J by 3 bases, with 21 bases between the two germline ends. The CDR3 has 18 amino acids. CDR1 and CDR2 from the germline V gene are DFQATT and SNEGSKA (reference sequence). The CDR3, as DNA: TGCAGTGCTAGAGATGGTTCAAGAACGGGACGGCTCAATCAGCCCCAGCATTTT. It specifies CSARDGSRTGRLNQPQHF.

The J gene is TRBJ2-5, the V gene TRBV12-3 or TRBV12-4; the D gene could be TRBD1 or TRBD2 (5 bases each). V lost 0 bases and J 5 bases, leaving 16 bases between the germline ends. CDR3 size: 16 residues. In DNA, the CDR3 is TGTGCCAGCAGTTTAGCGAGTCGCCCGGGACGGGAGACCCAGTACTTC. It yields the protein CASSLASRPGRETQYF.

This clonotype has only a few counts. The V call is TRBV5-1, the J call TRBJ2-2; D remains ambiguous. Germline V gene sequence: CDR1 SGHRS, CDR2 YFSETQ. The CDR3 covers 15 residues. V was pared by 0 bases and J by 5 bases, with 11 bases between. The CDR3 DNA reads TGCGCCAGCAGCTTGGGGTTAGAAGGGACCGGGGAGCTGTTTTTT. Translating gives CASSLGLEGTGELFF.

A word on this clonotype: Being one base from a much bigger clone, this may be a read error. The chain uses TRBV6-5 and TRBJ1-2; D gene unclear. Germline loops: CDR1 MNHEY, CDR2 SVGAGI. The CDR3 has 17 residues. The DNA of the CDR3 is TGTGCCAGCGGTTACTACACCGGGGTACATCCTAACTATGGCTACACCTTC. Translation: CASGYYTGVHPNYGYTF.

This clonotype was picked up many times. J is TRBJ1-1 and V is TRBV6-1, with TRBD1 identical over 10 bases. Germline trimming cut 7 bases from V and 0 bases from J; bases unmatched to any gene: 11. Germline V gene lookup returns CDR1 MNHNS and CDR2 SASEGT. The CDR3 runs to 17 residues. DNA for the CDR3: TGTGCCAGCACCCCGAGGGGGACAGGGGCCGTGAACACTGAAGCTTTCTTT. Its translation: CASTPRGTGAVNTEAFF.

This clonotype was detected a few times. J is TRBJ2-5 and V is TRBV11-3; tentative D call: TRBD1 (6 bases). Per germline, CDR1 SGHNT and CDR2 YENEEA. V lost 5 bases to trimming and J lost 4 bases, with 17 bases between them. The CDR3 spans 15 residues. In DNA form, the CDR3 reads TGTGCCAGCAGCCCCTCCGGACAGTTGGGAGAGACCCAGTACTTC. It specifies CASSPSGQLGETQYF. Looking up the rest from reference TRBV11-3 and TRBJ2-5 gives the full variable domain: EAGVVQSPRYKIIEKKQPVAFWCNPISGHNTLYWYLQNLGQGPELLIRYENEEAVDDSQLPKDRFSAERLKGVDSTLKIQPAELGDSAVYLCASSPSGQLGETQYFGPGTRLLVL.

Many counts were recorded for this clonotype. The chain carries TRBV2 and TRBJ1-6; no clear D gene. This CDR3 has 16 residues. V shed 5 bases and J shed 0 bases, with 11 bases lying between them. Germline assignment: CDR1 SNHLY and CDR2 FYNNEI. The CDR3 nucleotides are TGTGCCAGCAGTCTGGCTGCGGGCTCCTATAATTCACCCCTCCACTTT. Its translation: CASSLAAGSYNSPLHF.

This rearrangement joins TRBV19 to TRBJ2-7; unclear D gene. Germline V gives CDR1 LNHDA, CDR2 SQIVND (reference sequence). The CDR3 is 15 residues long. The ends were cut back, 3 bases at V and 4 bases at J, with 16 bases in the middle. CDR3 bases: TGTGCCAGTAGTATGTACGAGGATTCCAGATACGAGCAGTACTTC. Translation: CASSMYEDSRYEQYF.

This clonotype was seen many times. The V call is TRBV12-3 or TRBV12-4, the J call TRBJ1-2; no firm D call. The CDR3 spans 12 residues. V dropped 7 bases and J dropped 3 bases, with 9 bases sitting between them. The chain's CDR3 is CASKLRDYGYTF. The CDR3 DNA is TGTGCCAGCAAACTTAGGGACTATGGCTACACCTTC.

A few counts support this clonotype. This rearrangement joins TRBV20-1 to TRBJ1-1, with 7 bases identical to TRBD1. The CDR3 loop spans 15 amino acids. Germline CDR1 and CDR2: DFQATT and SNEGSKA (reference sequence). With 2 bases clipped from V and 0 bases from J, the junction kept 6 bases outside the gene matches. This CDR3 is CSARSGQPMNTEAFF. The DNA of the CDR3 is TGCAGTGCTAGATCGGGACAGCCTATGAACACTGAAGCTTTCTTT.

At least ten counts were recorded for this clonotype. V gene TRBV12-3 or TRBV12-4 combines with J gene TRBJ2-7; D is possibly TRBD2 (5 bases). CDR3 size: 13 residues. V shed 3 bases and J shed 0 bases, with 6 bases lying between them. The CDR3 loop is CASSFRDSYEQYF. CDR3 coding DNA: TGTGCCAGCAGTTTCCGGGACTCCTACGAGCAGTACTTC.

This clonotype was counted a few times. The rearrangement joins TRBV19 to TRBJ2-5; 8 bases are a match to TRBD2. The germline gives CDR1 LNHDA, CDR2 SQIVND (reference sequence). J gave up 4 bases and V 0 bases, and 7 bases lay outside the gene matches. The CDR3 contains 16 residues. The CDR3 here is CASSIDQAGVGETQYF. The CDR3 nucleotides are TGTGCCAGTAGTATAGATCAAGCGGGAGTGGGAGAGACCCAGTACTTC.

The chain uses TRBV7-2 and TRBJ1-1; 8 bases align to TRBD1. Trimming removed 5 bases from V and 5 bases from J; junction bases left unmatched: 10. Germline CDR1 is SGHTA and CDR2 is FQGNSA. This CDR3 is 15 amino acids long. Written as DNA, the CDR3 is TGTGCCAGCAGCAAGGACAGGGCGGGTGAGACTGAAGCTTTCTTT. Its protein is CASSKDRAGETEAFF.

This CDR3 is CASSIVGQAVGYEQYF. The CDR3 coding sequence is TGTGCCAGTAGTATAGTTGGACAGGCTGTTGGCTACGAGCAGTACTTC. The chain is built from TRBV19 and TRBJ2-7; the match to TRBD1 covers 7 bases. Trimming at V came to 1 base and at J to 3 bases, leaving 9 bases not matched to a gene. The germline CDR1 and CDR2 sequences are LNHDA and SQIVND (reference sequence). The CDR3 consists of 16 residues.

This clonotype was observed a few times. The chain links TRBV7-9 to TRBJ2-3; no clear D. The CDR3 length is 14 residues. The V end was cut by 5 bases, the J end by 8 bases, with 17 bases between. Germline V gene lookup returns CDR1 SEHNR and CDR2 FQNEAQ (reference sequence). The CDR3 here is CASSLGMNQVTQYF. CDR3 sequence (DNA): TGTGCCAGCAGCCTAGGGATGAACCAGGTTACGCAGTATTTT.

There are many counts of this clonotype. This chain's CDR3 is CASSPNRGTEAFF. The DNA for the CDR3 is TGTGCCAGCAGCCCGAACAGGGGGACTGAAGCTTTCTTT. The chain links TRBV7-2 to TRBJ1-1; 8 bases agree with TRBD1. V lost 5 bases to trimming and J lost 5 bases; unmatched junction nucleotides: 4. CDR1 SGHTA and CDR2 FQGNSA come from the germline V gene. The CDR3 covers 13 residues.

This rearrangement joins TRBV2 to TRBJ2-5, with D tentatively TRBD1 or TRBD2 (5 bases each). CDR3 length: 9 amino acids. Trimming removed 8 bases at V and 7 bases at J, with 5 bases between. CDR1 SNHLY and CDR2 FYNNEI come from the germline V gene. The CDR3 is CASGGTQYF. As DNA, the CDR3 is TGTGCCAGCGGGGGGACCCAGTACTTC. Combining the CDR3 with reference TRBV2 and TRBJ2-5 gives the whole variable domain EPEVTQTPSHQVTQMGQEVILRCVPISNHLYFYWYRQILGQKVEFLVSFYNNEISEKSEIFDDQFSVERPDGSNFTLKIRSTKLEDSAMYFCASGGTQYFGPGTRLLVL.

This clonotype has ten or more counts. V and J are TRBV29-1 and TRBJ2-5; D call uncertain. Per germline, CDR1 SQVTM and CDR2 ANQGSEA. This CDR3 has 13 residues. The V end lost 0 bases, the J end lost 2 bases, and 7 bases lay between the germline ends. The CDR3 nucleotides read TGCAGCGTTGAAGAATACGTTCAAGAGACCCAGTACTTC. It is translated as CSVEEYVQETQYF.

The CDR3 is CASSFSGPATEAFF. The CDR3 bases are TGTGCCAGCAGCTTCTCGGGCCCCGCTACTGAAGCTTTCTTT. The chain is built from TRBV5-6 and TRBJ1-1; D not resolved. V dropped 2 bases and J dropped 5 bases, with 13 bases sitting between them. The germline V gene has CDR1 SGHDT and CDR2 YYEEEE. The CDR3 length is 14 residues. Full variable domain (remainder filled in from reference TRBV5-6 and TRBJ1-1): DAGVTQSPTHLIKTRGQQVTLRCSPKSGHDTVSWYQQALGQGPQFIFQYYEEEERQRGNFPDRFSGHQFPNYSSELNVNALLLGDSALYLCASSFSGPATEAFFGQGTRLTVV.

This clonotype was seen a handful of times. The chain uses TRBV7-9 and TRBJ1-2; D is unresolved. The CDR3 contains 14 residues. V lost 6 bases to trimming and J lost 7 bases, with 18 bases between them. In germline, CDR1 is SEHNR, CDR2 FQNEAQ (reference sequence). CDR3: CASRAVLGGSGYTF. In nucleotides, the CDR3 is TGTGCCAGCAGGGCTGTTTTGGGAGGCTCTGGCTACACCTTC.

This clonotype was detected many times. V and J are TRBV29-1 and TRBJ1-1, with 9 positions matching TRBD1. Germline V CDR1 and CDR2: SQVTM, ANQGSEA. The V and J ends lost 4 bases and 5 bases, in that order; junction bases with no gene match: 5. The CDR3 length is 13 residues. CDR3 amino acids: CSVAGQGGTEAFF. CDR3 sequence (DNA): TGCAGCGTTGCGGGACAGGGTGGGACTGAAGCTTTCTTT.

This clonotype came up many times. This sequence joins TRBV10-3 and TRBJ2-7, with 7 bases aligning to TRBD2. There are 16 residues in the CDR3. Germline V gives CDR1 ENHRY, CDR2 SYGVKD. V trimming: 5 bases; J trimming: 0 bases; junction bases outside the gene matches: 10. CDR3 nucleotide sequence: TGTGCCATCAGTTCGAATTTGGGGGGGAACTCCTACGAGCAGTACTTC. Translated, it gives CAISSNLGGNSYEQYF.

The gene calls are TRBV19 and TRBJ2-7, with 7 bases lining up with TRBD2. Germline V lookup: CDR1 LNHDA, CDR2 SQIVND (reference sequence). V lost 4 bases, J lost 3 bases, and 6 bases stayed unmatched. CDR3 size: 14 residues. The CDR3 protein is CASSTGLGLYEQYF. The CDR3 coding sequence is TGTGCCAGTAGTACCGGACTAGGACTCTACGAGCAGTACTTC.

This clonotype was seen repeatedly, ten times or more. V usage is TRBV12-3 or TRBV12-4 and J usage is TRBJ1-2; D might be TRBD1 (5 bases). The CDR3 runs to 13 residues. V was cut by 2 bases and J by 8 bases, with 12 bases left in between. CDR3 sequence reads: CASSLSGRDGYTF. As DNA, the CDR3 is TGTGCCAGCAGTTTAAGCGGAAGGGACGGCTACACCTTC.